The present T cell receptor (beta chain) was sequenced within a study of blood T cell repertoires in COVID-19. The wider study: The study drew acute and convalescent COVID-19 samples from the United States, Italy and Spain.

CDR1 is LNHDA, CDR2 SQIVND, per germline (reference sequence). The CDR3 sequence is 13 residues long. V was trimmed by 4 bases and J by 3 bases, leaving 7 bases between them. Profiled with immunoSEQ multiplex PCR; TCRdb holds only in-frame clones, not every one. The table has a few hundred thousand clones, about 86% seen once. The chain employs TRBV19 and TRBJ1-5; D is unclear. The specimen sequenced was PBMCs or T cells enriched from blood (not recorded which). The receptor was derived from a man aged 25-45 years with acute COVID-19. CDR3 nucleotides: TGTGCCAGTAGTACGAGGATCAATCAGCCCCAGCATTTT. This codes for CASSTRINQPQHF. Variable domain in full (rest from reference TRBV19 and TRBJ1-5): DGGITQSPKYLFRKEGQNVTLSCEQNLNHDAMYWYRQDPGQGLRLIYYSQIVNDFQKGDIAEGYSVSREKKESFPLTVTSAQKNPTAFYLCASSTRINQPQHFGDGTRLSIL.